One and the same sample provided the 10 T cell receptor beta chains below, sequenced in a study of identifying expanded T cells in peripheral blood. Some clones are missing from TCRdb's copy, which holds only in-frame ones; the method was immunoSEQ multiplex PCR. Of about 58,000 clones in the sample, around four fifths were seen once. The sample taken for sequencing was blood. These receptors originate from a person aged 18-69 years in good health.

This clone was recorded a few times. This chain links TRBV6-5 with TRBJ2-7; a weak D match, TRBD1 (6 bases). V gave up 6 bases and J gave up 0 bases, with 6 bases separating them. The CDR3 has 12 amino acids. From germline, CDR1 is MNHEY and CDR2 SVGAGI. The CDR3 sequence is CASRGGSYEQYV. CDR3 nucleotides: TGTGCCAGCAGAGGGGGCTCCTACGAGCAGTACGTC.

The CDR3 coding sequence is TGCGCCAGCAGCGGACTTGTGGCGGCAGATACGCAGTATTTT. Its translation: CASSGLVAADTQYF. This sequence joins TRBV5-1 and TRBJ2-3; a possible D gene is TRBD2 (5 bases). There are 14 residues in the CDR3. V was shortened by 4 bases and J by 4 bases, with 13 bases between the two germline ends. From germline, CDR1 is SGHRS and CDR2 YFSETQ.

The rearrangement links TRBV4-2 to TRBJ2-7; the D is unclear. Germline lookup yields CDR1 LGHNA and CDR2 YNFKEQ. This CDR3 is built from 12 residues. V was pared by 3 bases and J by 1 base, with 4 bases between. CDR3 region: CASSHRSYEQYF. The CDR3 DNA sequence: TGTGCCAGCAGCCACAGGTCCTACGAGCAGTACTTC.

This chain joins TRBV5-4 and TRBJ1-2; 7 bases are shared with TRBD1. J was trimmed by 0 bases and V by 4 bases; bases with no gene match: 12. The CDR3 consists of 17 residues. Germline V lookup: CDR1 SGHNT, CDR2 YYREEE (reference sequence). CDR3 nucleotide sequence: TGTGCCAGCAGCCGAATGACCGTGGGGACAGCTAACTATGGCTACACCTTC. Amino acid sequence: CASSRMTVGTANYGYTF.

This clone appeared a few times. The V call is TRBV6-1, the J call TRBJ1-2; D unresolved. The CDR3 is 13 residues long. Germline V gene data show CDR1 as MNHNS and CDR2 as SASEGT. The V and J ends lost 3 bases and 3 bases respectively, with 8 bases between them. In nucleotides, the CDR3 is TGTGCCAGCAGTGATTCCATGTACTATGGCTACACCTTC. The encoded protein is CASSDSMYYGYTF.

This clone was recorded a few times. This chain joins TRBV30 and TRBJ1-1; 8 positions match TRBD1. With 2 bases clipped from V and 4 bases from J, the junction kept 6 bases outside the gene matches. Per germline, CDR1 GTSNPN and CDR2 SVGIG (reference sequence). The CDR3 length is 14 residues. DNA of the CDR3: TGTGCCTGGAGTACAGGGGGGGTCTTCACTGAAGCTTTCTTT. Protein sequence: CAWSTGGVFTEAFF.

The chain links TRBV2 to TRBJ1-5; 7 bases align to TRBD1. The CDR3 totals 15 residues. V lost 1 base and J lost 4; bases outside the gene matches: 4. CDR1 is SNHLY, CDR2 FYNNEI, per germline. CDR3 DNA: TGTGCCAGCAGTGAAGGGCAACAGGGGAATCAGCCCCAGCATTTT. This gives the protein CASSEGQQGNQPQHF. The whole variable domain, filled in from reference TRBV2 and TRBJ1-5, reads EPEVTQTPSHQVTQMGQEVILRCVPISNHLYFYWYRQILGQKVEFLVSFYNNEISEKSEIFDDQFSVERPDGSNFTLKIRSTKLEDSAMYFCASSEGQQGNQPQHFGDGTRLSIL.

The chain combines TRBV30 with TRBJ1-6; D is ambiguous. V lost 7 bases to trimming and J lost 9 bases, with 19 bases between them. CDR3 length equals 14 residues. Germline CDR1 GTSNPN, CDR2 SVGIG (reference sequence). DNA of the CDR3: TGTGCCTCCGCGACCTCCTCTCGGGGTTCACCCCTCCACTTT. Its protein is CASATSSRGSPLHF.

About this clone: Mismatch with germline at one junction end may stem from a read error. The gene calls are TRBV19 and TRBJ1-6; possibly TRBD1 for D (6 bases). This CDR3 is built from 15 residues. From germline, CDR1 is LNHDA and CDR2 SQIVND (reference sequence). The CDR3 sequence: CASRGGLSYNSPLHF. CDR3 DNA sequence: TGTGCGAGTAGGGGGGGCCTGTCCTATAATTCACCCCTCCACTTT.

The chain joins TRBV19 to TRBJ2-1, with D perhaps matching TRBD1 or TRBD2 (6 bases each). CDR1 LNHDA and CDR2 SQIVND come from the germline V gene (reference sequence). The CDR3 is made up of 16 amino acids. Trimming stripped 8 bases from V and 0 bases from J, with 17 bases between. The DNA of the CDR3 is TGTGCCAGTGTCTCATCCGGGGGCCTCTCCTACAATGAGCAGTTCTTC. Translation gives CASVSSGGLSYNEQFF.